The next 14 T cell receptor beta chains were all read from a single sample in a study of blood T cell repertoires in COVID-19. The assay was immunoSEQ multiplex PCR, and TCRdb's table has in-frame clones only and misses some. The sample has some 77,000 clones, 87% seen once; the top ten hold approximately 8.3%. The material sequenced was peripheral blood. The source of these receptors is a man in his thirties or forties with acute or convalescent COVID-19.

This clone was counted only a few times. This sequence joins TRBV18 and TRBJ2-1; D is uncertain. Trimming took 6 bases from V and 5 from J, leaving 11 bases between them. CDR1 and CDR2 from the germline V gene are KGHSH and LQKENI. CDR3 size: 13 residues. The CDR3 sequence is CASSSRSDNEQFF. In DNA form, the CDR3 reads TGTGCCAGCTCGTCACGAAGCGACAATGAGCAGTTCTTC. The variable domain in full, with the rest retrieved from reference TRBV18 and TRBJ2-1, is NAGVMQNPRHLVRRRGQEARLRCSPMKGHSHVYWYRQLPEEGLKFMVYLQKENIIDESGMPKERFSAEFPKEGPSILRIQQVVRGDSAAYFCASSSRSDNEQFFGPGTRLTVL.

This chain connects TRBV7-9 to TRBJ2-1; 10 bases are shared with TRBD2. Looked up from germline, CDR1 is SEHNR and CDR2 is FQNEAQ (reference sequence). Trimming took 8 bases from V and 9 from J; bases not matched to a gene: 10. This CDR3 has 14 residues. CDR3 residues: CASRSSGSLSEQFF. The CDR3 DNA is TGTGCCAGCCGATCTAGCGGGAGCTTGAGTGAGCAGTTCTTC.

This chain links TRBV19 with TRBJ2-5, with 8 bases identical to TRBD1. Looked up from germline, CDR1 is LNHDA and CDR2 is SQIVND (reference sequence). This CDR3 comprises 16 residues. Trimming at V came to 7 bases and at J to 2 bases, leaving 12 bases not matched to a gene. The CDR3 DNA follows: TGTGCCAGTAAAACAGGGGGGAACCTGGGACAAGAGACCCAGTACTTC. This codes for CASKTGGNLGQETQYF.

The chain joins TRBV6-5 to TRBJ1-2; D uncertain. V was shortened by 5 bases and J by 1 base, with 11 bases between the two germline ends. Germline CDR1 MNHEY, CDR2 SVGAGI. The CDR3 covers 14 residues. The CDR3 sequence is CASSRAGINYGYTF. Written as DNA, the CDR3 is TGTGCCAGCAGTAGGGCCGGGATTAACTATGGCTACACCTTC.

V is TRBV28 and J is TRBJ2-5, with TRBD2 matching 8 bases. The trim removed 4 bases at V and 2 bases at J, leaving 9 bases unmatched. This CDR3 region has 16 residues. Germline loops: CDR1 MDHEN, CDR2 SYDVKM. The CDR3 loop is CASSSPRLAPQETQYF. The CDR3 DNA reads TGTGCCAGCAGTTCCCCCCGACTAGCGCCTCAAGAGACCCAGTACTTC.

This rearrangement joins TRBV3-1 (or the pseudogene TRBV3-2) to TRBJ2-4, with TRBD2 as a possible D gene (5 bases). CDR3 length equals 13 residues. The ends were cut back, 4 bases at V and 6 bases at J, with 10 bases in the middle. Germline V gene lookup returns CDR1 LGHDT and CDR2 YNNKEL (reference sequence). The CDR3 loop is CASSLRAANIQYF. Written as DNA, the CDR3 is TGTGCCAGCAGCCTGAGGGCAGCAAACATTCAGTACTTC.

The chain recombines TRBV24-1 with TRBJ1-2; D possibly corresponds to TRBD1 (6 bases). V shed 4 bases and J shed 1 base, with 21 bases lying between them. Germline values: CDR1 KGHDR, CDR2 SFDVKD. This CDR3 contains 18 residues. The CDR3 reads CATSDLHYGGRNNYGYTF. The CDR3 nucleotides are TGTGCCACCAGTGACCTACACTATGGGGGCAGGAATAACTATGGCTACACCTTC.

Points on this clone: At one of its ends the junction is not consistent with the germline gene, which may arise from a read error. The chain combines TRBV3-1 (or the pseudogene TRBV3-2) with TRBJ2-5; TRBD1 aligns across 8 bases. This CDR3 has 11 amino acids. CDR1 is LGHDT, CDR2 YNNKEL, per germline (reference sequence). CDR3 loop: CASSLGQGLDF. For the CDR3, the DNA is TGTGCCAGCAGCCTCGGACAGGGCCTCGACTTC.

The chain couples TRBV27 to TRBJ2-1; D perhaps matches TRBD2 (5 bases). This CDR3 region has 13 residues. Germline CDR1 MNHEY, CDR2 SMNVEV (reference sequence). V was shortened by 3 bases and J by 4 bases, with 7 bases between the two germline ends. In nucleotides, the CDR3 is TGTGCCAGCAGTTTGGGGAGATACAATGAGCAGTTCTTC. Translated, it gives CASSLGRYNEQFF.

The rearrangement links TRBV4-1 to TRBJ2-5, with D possibly matching TRBD1 (6 bases). Per the germline V gene, CDR1 is MGHRA and CDR2 is YSYEKL. The CDR3 runs 17 residues. V shed 1 base and J shed 5 bases, with 20 bases lying between them. CDR3 loop: CASSQGTVQLVGETQYF. DNA for the CDR3: TGCGCCAGCAGCCAAGGGACAGTACAACTGGTTGGGGAGACCCAGTACTTC.

The rearrangement links TRBV5-1 to TRBJ2-5; the match to TRBD1 covers 12 bases. Per germline, CDR1 SGHRS and CDR2 YFSETQ. The J segment lost 5 bases and the V segment lost 3 bases, leaving 11 bases of the junction unmatched. This CDR3 has 17 residues. The CDR3 loop is CASSSGGTGGAEETQYF. Written as DNA, the CDR3 is TGCGCCAGCAGCTCTGGAGGGACAGGGGGCGCCGAGGAGACCCAGTACTTC.

This chain connects TRBV19 to TRBJ2-3; the match to TRBD2 covers 9 bases. The V gene end was trimmed by 8 bases and the J gene end by 3 bases; junction bases not matched to a gene: 3. CDR1 is LNHDA and CDR2 is SQIVND in the germline V gene (reference sequence). The CDR3 runs to 13 residues. In nucleotides, the CDR3 is TGTGCCAGTCATACTAGCGGGACAGATACGCAGTATTTT. Translated, it gives CASHTSGTDTQYF.

This clone was observed a single time. V gene TRBV27 combines with J gene TRBJ2-6; no clear D gene. In germline, CDR1 is MNHEY, CDR2 SMNVEV (reference sequence). The CDR3 consists of 16 residues. V gave up 7 bases and J gave up 1 base, with 14 bases separating them. The CDR3 DNA sequence: TGTGCCAGCACCAAAGATTGGAGTTCTGGGGCCAACGTCCTGACTTTC. Its protein is CASTKDWSSGANVLTF. Supplemented by reference TRBV27 and TRBJ2-6, the full variable domain reads EAQVTQNPRYLITVTGKKLTVTCSQNMNHEYMSWYRQDPGLGLRQIYYSMNVEVTDKGDVPEGYKVSRKEKRNFPLILESPSPNQTSLYFCASTKDWSSGANVLTFGAGSRLTVL.

For the CDR3, the DNA is TGTGCCAGCAGTCTAGCGGGAGTTAGTGAGCAGTTCTTC. Residues: CASSLAGVSEQFF. The V call is TRBV6-2 or TRBV6-3, the J call TRBJ2-1; 10 bases align to TRBD2. Per the germline V gene, CDR1 is MNHEY and CDR2 is SVGEGT. The CDR3 has 13 residues. After removal of 5 bases from V and 9 bases from J, the junction contained 4 bases not matched to a gene.